This TCR beta chain was identified during a study of blood T cells in healthy people across ages. Whole-study results and caveats: It was held that diversity estimates obtained from one million T cells represented underestimates. The study found more naive CD4+ cells and higher diversity in long-lived than aged donors.

For the second PCR, which ran for roughly 6 to 12 cycles, a sample-barcoded 5' primer and a J-beta primer mix were used. In TCRdb, the 5' RACE reads were re-called with MiXCR into one record per CDR3 protein. This table has a few hundred thousand distinct CDR3 sequences, 27% appearing once. Each donor supplied approximately 10 milliliters of peripheral blood. This clonotype was seen only a few times. Its antigen remains unknown. CDR3 length: 13 residues. Germline values: CDR1 LGHDT, CDR2 YNNKEL (reference sequence). Trimming pared 4 bases from V and 7 bases from J, leaving 13 bases between. These sequences were also reported in another study, on T cells of mothers and their children.

The specimen was blood. V and J are TRBV3-1 and TRBJ2-5, with D unresolved. This clonotype was obtained from a boy aged 2 to 9 in good health. The CDR3 DNA reads TGTGCCAGCAGCCCAATAAACGGTGGGACCCAGTACTTC. This gives the protein CASSPINGGTQYF.